This entry concerns a single TCR beta chain. What it recognizes is unknown. The CDR3 is 13 residues long. V gave up 7 bases and J gave up 3 bases, with 15 bases separating them. The V gene's germline CDR1 is SQVTM and CDR2 ANQGSEA. This sample stems from a study of T-cell memory formation after mild COVID-19. Each CDR3 protein is one row after TCRdb ran MiXCR on the 5' RACE reads. Of about 340,000 distinct CDR3 sequences in the sample, around an eighth were seen once. Study-level findings and limits: There was a balanced CD4/CD8 profile in clones contracting day 15 to 85, and later expanders leaned CD4+. The authors did not confirm SARS-CoV-2 specificity of second-wave clones peaking day 37.

Input material: PBMCs or a T cell subset sorted from them (not recorded which). This receptor was obtained from a man in his late teens or twenties who had mild COVID-19 (a few samples of this study predate the infection). Cell type and time point are not known. The chain joins TRBV29-1 to TRBJ1-1, with D possibly matching TRBD1 (6 bases). CDR3 bases: TGCAGCGCCGCCCGGGACATCGACACTGAAGCTTTCTTT. Encoded protein: CSAARDIDTEAFF.